This T cell receptor beta chain was retrieved from a study of blood T cell repertoires in COVID-19. Study background: Spain, Italy and the United States supplied samples that represented acute and convalescent COVID-19. Sample material is recorded as cDNA or gDNA derived from T cells, B-cell-depleted T cells, or PBMCs.

Original processing notes: For nucleated cells, counts were estimated from reference gene primer amplification. Using immunoSEQ multiplex PCR, the repertoire was profiled, and TCRdb retains in-frame clones only, with some absent. That table supplies the V and J calls and clone size; D and trimming were determined from the DNA. The sample has some 120,000 clones; more than 75% are singletons. The CDR3 length is 16 residues. V gave up 3 bases and J gave up 4 bases, with 16 bases separating them. Germline CDR1 and CDR2: SGHRS and YFSETQ. This chain connects TRBV5-1 to TRBJ2-2; D remains ambiguous. Specimen: peripheral blood. The clonotype originates from a woman aged 55-70 years with acute or convalescent COVID-19. The CDR3 sequence is CASSSSPDGSTGELFF. The CDR3 DNA is TGCGCCAGCAGCTCTTCACCCGATGGCAGCACCGGGGAGCTGTTTTTT. The full variable domain, in which reference TRBV5-1 and TRBJ2-2 provide the parts outside the CDR3, is KAGVTQTPRYLIKTRGQQVTLSCSPISGHRSVSWYQQTPGQGLQFLFEYFSETQRNKGNFPGRFSGRQFSNSRSEMNVSTLELGDSALYLCASSSSPDGSTGELFFGEGSRLTVL.